These 22 T cell receptor beta chains were sequenced from one sample in a study of low-dose radiotherapy and immunotherapy resistance in tumors (dated by TCRdb to the early 2020s). First-strand cDNA was synthesized with Superscript III and a set of TRAV- and TRBV-specific primers, covering both TCRalpha and TCRbeta chains. TCRs were amplified for around 20 PCR cycles with Phusion, using a constant-region primer paired with the adapter attached to the V primers. TCRdb ran its own pipeline on the public reads, namely fastp trimming at Q25 and MiXCR clone calling, and kept in-frame beta chains. Under each unique CDR3 protein, matching rows form one entry showing the most common genes and DNA. Recorded for this sample are about 9,800 distinct CDR3 sequences; less than 50% of them occurred a single time. The top ten clonotypes cover around 6% of the sample. The receptors come from a human donor with advanced metastatic prostate, ovarian, gallbladder or colorectal cancer (not recorded which). This table probably holds off-target reads from a library built for another chain.

This clonotype was observed a few times. The chain is built from TRBV29-1 and TRBJ1-5, with 8 bases aligning to TRBD1. After removal of 6 bases from V and 2 bases from J, the junction contained 3 bases not matched to a gene. Germline V gene lookup returns CDR1 SQVTM and CDR2 ANQGSEA. This CDR3 comprises 13 residues. The DNA for the CDR3 is TGCAGCGTAATGGACAGGGGCAATCAGCCCCAGCATTTT. It specifies CSVMDRGNQPQHF. Full variable domain (missing parts from reference TRBV29-1 and TRBJ1-5): SAVISQKPSRDICQRGTSLTIQCQVDSQVTMMFWYRQQPGQSLTLIATANQGSEATYESGFVIDKFPISRPNLTFSTLTVSNMSPEDSSIYLCSVMDRGNQPQHFGDGTRLSIL.

The CDR3 nucleotides are TGCGCCAGCAGCTTGGGACAGGGTAGGCAGTACTTC. It specifies CASSLGQGRQYF. The rearrangement joins TRBV5-1 to TRBJ2-7, with 7 nucleotides matching TRBD1. The CDR3 has 12 residues. CDR1 and CDR2 (germline): SGHRS, YFSETQ. The trim removed 0 bases at V and 9 bases at J, leaving 3 bases unmatched.

V usage is TRBV4-1 and J usage is TRBJ2-1; possibly TRBD2 for D (7 bases). From germline, CDR1 is MGHRA and CDR2 YSYEKL. This CDR3 has 13 amino acids. V dropped 3 bases and J dropped 8 bases, with 11 bases sitting between them. The CDR3 sequence is CASSQGAGDEQFF. Written as DNA, the CDR3 is TGCGCCAGCAGCCAGGGGGCGGGGGATGAGCAGTTCTTC.

The rearrangement uses TRBV7-8 and TRBJ1-6; D not certain. CDR3 length: 13 amino acids. Germline assignment: CDR1 SGHVS and CDR2 FQNEAQ. The germline V and J ends were trimmed by 5 bases and 5 bases, with 7 bases remaining between them. Written as DNA, the CDR3 is TGTGCCAGCAGCCGCCATGATAATTCACCCCTCCACTTT. Amino acid sequence: CASSRHDNSPLHF.

The chain couples TRBV20-1 to TRBJ2-1, with TRBD2 matching 8 bases. The junction had 13 bases not matched to a gene; V was cut back by 5 bases and J by 10 bases. Germline CDR1 reads DFQATT; CDR2 reads SNEGSKA (reference sequence). There are 14 residues in the CDR3. CDR3 nucleotide sequence: TGCAGTGCTGGCAGCGGGAGTCTTCGAGGGGAGCAGTTCTTC. Protein product: CSAGSGSLRGEQFF.

This clonotype is labeled medium-sized. This chain joins TRBV10-3 and TRBJ2-2, with D possibly TRBD2 on 6 matching bases. The CDR3 is 15 residues long. V shed 3 bases and J shed 5 bases, with 13 bases lying between them. Per germline, CDR1 ENHRY and CDR2 SYGVKD. The CDR3 reads CAISDEDYQTGELFF. Written as DNA, the CDR3 is TGTGCCATCAGTGATGAGGACTACCAAACCGGGGAGCTGTTTTTT.

This clonotype is labeled as medium-sized (0.01 to 0.1%). The chain couples TRBV5-1 to TRBJ2-2; a weak D match, TRBD1 (6 bases). Germline V lookup: CDR1 SGHRS, CDR2 YFSETQ. The CDR3 is made up of 14 amino acids. Trimming took off 4 bases at V and 2 bases at J, with 9 bases between the two ends. The CDR3 DNA follows: TGCGCCAGCAGCCCGGGGACAAACACCGGGGAGCTGTTTTTT. It codes for CASSPGTNTGELFF.

This sequence joins TRBV28 and TRBJ2-5; D gene uncertain. The CDR3 totals 13 residues. V was pared by 6 bases and J by 1 base, with 9 bases between. Germline loops: CDR1 MDHEN, CDR2 SYDVKM. The CDR3 spells CASSLWTQETQYF. CDR3 nucleotides: TGTGCCAGCAGCCTCTGGACCCAAGAGACCCAGTACTTC. Full variable domain (remainder filled in from reference TRBV28 and TRBJ2-5): DVKVTQSSRYLVKRTGEKVFLECVQDMDHENMFWYRQDPGLGLRLIYFSYDVKMKEKGDIPEGYSVSREKKERFSLILESASTNQTSMYLCASSLWTQETQYFGPGTRLLVL.

With regard to this clonotype: With a much larger clone just one base away, this may be a read error. This rearrangement joins TRBV3-1 to TRBJ2-5; D not resolved. The CDR3 contains 11 residues. Germline lookup yields CDR1 LGHDT and CDR2 YNNKEL (reference sequence). Trimming shortened V by 1 base and J by 4 bases, and 1 base separated the two germline ends. The chain's CDR3 is CASSQGETQYF. CDR3 DNA sequence: TGTGCCAGCAGCCAAGGAGAGACCCAGTACTTC.

The chain carries TRBV5-1 and TRBJ2-3, with unresolved D. The germline gives CDR1 SGHRS, CDR2 YFSETQ. This CDR3 is built from 13 residues. With 3 bases removed from V and 4 bases from J, the gap between germline ends came to 9 bases. In nucleotides, the CDR3 is TGCGCCAGCAGCTCTAGACGGGCAGATACGCAGTATTTT. Its protein product is CASSSRRADTQYF.

This chain uses TRBV3-1 with TRBJ2-2, with D perhaps matching TRBD1 (6 bases). The germline V gene encodes CDR1 LGHDT and CDR2 YNNKEL (reference sequence). V was shortened by 3 bases and J by 4 bases, with 12 bases between the two germline ends. The CDR3 has 15 amino acids. CDR3 region: CASSQAGVGTGELFF. The CDR3 DNA is TGTGCCAGCAGCCAGGCAGGGGTAGGCACCGGGGAGCTGTTTTTT. Full variable domain (outside the CDR3, taken from reference TRBV3-1 and TRBJ2-2): DTAVSQTPKYLVTQMGNDKSIKCEQNLGHDTMYWYKQDSKKFLKIMFSYNNKELIINETVPNRFSPKSPDKAHLNLHINSLELGDSAVYFCASSQAGVGTGELFFGEGSRLTVL.

This clonotype counts as medium-sized (0.01 to 0.1%). The chain has TRBV28 and TRBJ2-5; 11 nucleotides match TRBD1. Germline V gives CDR1 MDHEN, CDR2 SYDVKM. The V and J ends lost 4 bases and 5 bases, in that order; junction bases with no gene match: 9. This CDR3 comprises 16 residues. CDR3 DNA sequence: TGTGCCAGCAGTTCCCTCGGGACAGGGGGATTGGAGACCCAGTACTTC. Translating gives CASSSLGTGGLETQYF. Supplemented by reference TRBV28 and TRBJ2-5, the full variable domain reads DVKVTQSSRYLVKRTGEKVFLECVQDMDHENMFWYRQDPGLGLRLIYFSYDVKMKEKGDIPEGYSVSREKKERFSLILESASTNQTSMYLCASSSLGTGGLETQYFGPGTRLLVL.

The chain recombines TRBV18 with TRBJ2-5, with 9 bases that match TRBD1. V gave up 4 bases and J gave up 4 bases; unmatched junction bases: 4. There are 14 residues in the CDR3. Looked up from germline, CDR1 is KGHSH and CDR2 is LQKENI. This chain's CDR3 is CASSHADRGETQYF. CDR3 coding DNA: TGTGCCAGCTCACACGCGGACAGGGGAGAGACCCAGTACTTC. Variable domain in full (rest from reference TRBV18 and TRBJ2-5): NAGVMQNPRHLVRRRGQEARLRCSPMKGHSHVYWYRQLPEEGLKFMVYLQKENIIDESGMPKERFSAEFPKEGPSILRIQQVVRGDSAAYFCASSHADRGETQYFGPGTRLLVL.

The chain links TRBV5-4 to TRBJ1-2; D gene unclear. The V end lost 0 bases, the J end lost 8 bases, and 14 bases lay between the germline ends. CDR1 is SGHNT and CDR2 is YYREEE in the germline V gene (reference sequence). This CDR3 spans 14 amino acids. In DNA, the CDR3 is TGTGCCAGCAGCTTGGCCGTATGGTTCGGGGGCTACACCTTC. This codes for CASSLAVWFGGYTF.

This clonotype was observed a handful of times. This rearrangement joins TRBV5-5 to TRBJ2-7; tentatively, D is TRBD1 (7 bases). The CDR3 runs to 13 residues. Germline lookup yields CDR1 SGHKS and CDR2 YYEKEE (reference sequence). V was clipped by 6 bases and J by 5 bases, with 15 bases between them. The CDR3: CASTIPGGHEQYF. For the CDR3, the DNA is TGTGCCAGCACCATCCCAGGGGGGCACGAGCAGTACTTC.

V and J are TRBV19 and TRBJ1-6; 8 nucleotides align to TRBD1. The CDR3 spans 15 residues. V shed 7 bases and J 5 bases; nucleotides not matched to a gene: 7. The germline V gene has CDR1 LNHDA and CDR2 SQIVND (reference sequence). CDR3 sequence (DNA): TGTGCCAGTAACCCGGACAGGGCAGATAATTCACCCCTCCACTTT. It codes for CASNPDRADNSPLHF.

The gene calls are TRBV5-4 and TRBJ2-7, with 11 bases matching TRBD1. Germline V gene data show CDR1 as SGHNT and CDR2 as YYREEE (reference sequence). V was pared by 1 base and J by 4 bases, with 4 bases of the junction left unmatched. This CDR3 is 15 amino acids long. The CDR3 DNA reads TGTGCCAGCAGCTTGCCGGGACAGGGGGGTTACGAGCAGTACTTC. Amino acid sequence: CASSLPGQGGYEQYF.

This clonotype was seen a handful of times. The chain couples TRBV3-1 to TRBJ1-2, with TRBD1 matching 9 bases. The CDR3 is 14 amino acids. Germline trimming cut 6 bases from V and 2 bases from J; bases unmatched to any gene: 4. The germline V gene has CDR1 LGHDT and CDR2 YNNKEL (reference sequence). DNA of the CDR3: TGTGCCAGCAGACCCGGGACAGGGAACTATGGCTACACCTTC. Amino acids: CASRPGTGNYGYTF.

The chain has TRBV29-1 and TRBJ2-1; TRBD1 agrees at 9 bases. The CDR3 consists of 14 residues. V trimming: 3 bases; J trimming: 9 bases; junction bases outside the gene matches: 9. Germline V gene sequence: CDR1 SQVTM, CDR2 ANQGSEA. The CDR3: CSVEYRGQRGEQFF. The CDR3 DNA reads as TGCAGCGTTGAGTACAGGGGGCAACGGGGTGAGCAGTTCTTC.

In DNA, the CDR3 is TGTGCCAGCAGCTTAGCGGGACTAGCCCCCTACAATGAGCAGTTCTTC. Its protein is CASSLAGLAPYNEQFF. The V call is TRBV7-2, the J call TRBJ2-1; 9 positions match TRBD2. Germline assignment: CDR1 SGHTA and CDR2 FQGNSA. The CDR3 is made up of 16 amino acids. V dropped 0 bases and J dropped 2; count of bases not matched to a gene: 2.

The rearrangement uses TRBV20-1 and TRBJ2-3; 8 positions agree with TRBD1. This CDR3 is 14 amino acids long. Germline CDR1 DFQATT, CDR2 SNEGSKA (reference sequence). Losses at the gene ends were 6 bases for V and 6 bases for J; bases not matched to a gene: 11. The CDR3 bases are TGCAGTGCCGAAGTTTCAGGGGGCGAGGATACGCAGTATTTT. It specifies CSAEVSGGEDTQYF.

By share, this clonotype ranks as medium-sized. The rearrangement uses TRBV5-1 and TRBJ1-1, with D perhaps TRBD1 (5 bases). Germline loops: CDR1 SGHRS, CDR2 YFSETQ. There are 16 residues in the CDR3. The V end lost 4 bases, the J end lost 0 bases, and 16 bases lay between the germline ends. CDR3 sequence reads: CASSPGRAIMNTEAFF. The CDR3 DNA is TGCGCCAGCAGCCCGGGACGGGCCATCATGAACACTGAAGCTTTCTTT.